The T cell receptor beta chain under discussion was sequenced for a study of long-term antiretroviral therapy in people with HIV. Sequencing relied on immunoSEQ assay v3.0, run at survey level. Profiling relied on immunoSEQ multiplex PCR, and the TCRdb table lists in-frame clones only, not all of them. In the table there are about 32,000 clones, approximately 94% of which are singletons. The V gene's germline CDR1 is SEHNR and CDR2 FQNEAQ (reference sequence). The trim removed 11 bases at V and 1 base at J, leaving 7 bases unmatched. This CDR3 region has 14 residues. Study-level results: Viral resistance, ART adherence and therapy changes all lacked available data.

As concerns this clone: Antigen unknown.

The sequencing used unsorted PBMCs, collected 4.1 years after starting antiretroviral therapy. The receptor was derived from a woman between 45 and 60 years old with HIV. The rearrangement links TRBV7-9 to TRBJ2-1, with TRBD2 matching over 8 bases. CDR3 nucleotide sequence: TGTGCCGGTTCCCAGCGGGGGTCCTACAATGAGCAGTTCTTC. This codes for CAGSQRGSYNEQFF.